The clone carrying this T cell receptor beta chain has just a few counts. Its antigen is currently unknown. Each CDR3 protein is one row after TCRdb ran MiXCR on the 5' RACE reads. This table holds hundreds of thousands of distinct CDR3 sequences, 6.1% found once. The record originates from a study of identical twins. Study-wide results and caveats: Invariant MAIT and iNKT cells could partly confound zero-insertion analyses. Cord blood beta clonotypes that were abundant carried fewer insertions, and memory repertoires showed no such trend.

Germline assignment: CDR1 SGHAT and CDR2 FQDESV (reference sequence). Losses at the gene ends were 7 bases for V and 5 bases for J; bases not matched to a gene: 16. This CDR3 is 20 amino acids long. Material for sequencing was naive T cells sorted from blood. The rearrangement joins TRBV11-1 to TRBJ2-2, with 16 bases matching TRBD2. This clonotype was obtained from a man aged 18 to 30 in good health. The CDR3 sequence is CASIEVPGLAGGPWTGELFF. The CDR3, as DNA: TGTGCCAGCATCGAGGTCCCGGGACTAGCGGGAGGGCCGTGGACCGGGGAGCTGTTTTTT. Based on the CDR3 plus reference TRBV11-1 and TRBJ2-2, the full variable domain is EAEVAQSPRYKITEKSQAVAFWCDPISGHATLYWYRQILGQGPELLVQFQDESVVDDSQLPKDRFSAERLKGVDSTLKIQPAELGDSAMYLCASIEVPGLAGGPWTGELFFGEGSRLTVL.